Listed here is a single TCR beta chain. This clonotype occurred a few times. Its binding antigen is unknown. No per-base quality is available; no much larger clone lies one base away. The data originate from a study of CD8 T cells in ankylosing spondylitis (TCRdb year 2017). In the study overall: T cell receptor beta repertoires were profiled in healthy donors and ankylosing spondylitis patients so that disease-linked TCR variants could be found. The full study cohort comprised 25 or so ankylosing spondylitis patients and about 110 healthy donors. Samples of peripheral blood were taken, and for ankylosing spondylitis patients, synovial fluid was collected as well. What the authors observed across the whole study: The disease-linked clones had a CD8+ phenotype and were found at relatively low frequencies in peripheral blood. According to the report, matched synovial fluid samples from ankylosing spondylitis patients were significantly enriched for the disease-linked clones. Some of the motif variants had been reported before in the synovial fluid and blood of reactive arthritis patients, a finding that suggests common disease-initiation mechanisms. Blood from ankylosing spondylitis patients appeared to be characterized by a TCR beta motif composed of 7 to 9 highly homologous amino acid variants.

Data came from an Illumina HiSeq 2500. Quantitative 5'-RACE with molecular barcodes was the method used to prepare the TCR beta libraries. The study's own analysis went as follows. To identify disease-linked TCR variants, a new computational method was used, one built on a probabilistic model of VDJ rearrangement. TCRdb reanalyzed the raw reads on its own, using fastp at Q25 for trimming and MiXCR for clone calling, and kept in-frame beta chains. Every distinct CDR3 protein forms one entry, paired with its most common genes and DNA. The V and J calls reflect TCRdb's pipeline rather than the authors' work. The sample table lists fewer than 750,000 distinct CDR3 sequences, under 20% of them with a count of one. The ten largest clonotypes hold under 20% of the sample. CDR1 SGHRS and CDR2 YFSETQ are derived from the germline V gene. V has 3 bases trimmed and J has 4 bases trimmed; junction bases matching no gene number 6. From the cysteine up to the phenylalanine, the CDR3 has a length of 14 residues. The CDR3 DNA has 42 bases and is translated from base 1.

This receptor was taken from a male donor with ankylosing spondylitis. Sequencing input: blood, either unsorted or a sorted T cell fraction (not recorded which). Recombination joined TRBV5-1 with TRBJ1-1; 7 junctional bases match TRBD1. The DNA reads TGCGCCAGCAGCTCACTACAGGGGCCCACTGAAGCTTTCTTT. This encodes CASSSLQGPTEAFF.